This is a list of T cell receptor beta chains from one sample in a study of blood T cells in healthy people across ages. Each CDR3 protein gets one entry after TCRdb re-called the 5' RACE reads with MiXCR. The sample includes roughly 830,000 distinct CDR3 sequences, 60% to 80% of them seen just once. What was sequenced was blood. These receptors were collected from a man aged 25 to 45 in good health. The CDR3 runs from the conserved cysteine through the conserved F or W. The D gene is left open where the match is weak. Expanded clones are given a class, and other clones once, few, many or no size at all.

D	V	J	size	length	DNA	CDR3
TRBD1	TRBV2	TRBJ1-4	-	14	TGTGCCAGCAGTCAGACAGGGCATAATGAAAAACTGTTTTTT	CASSQTGHNEKLFF
TRBD1	TRBV4-3	TRBJ2-7	few	15	TGCGCCAGCAGCTCAGAGGGGACAGGGACCTACGAGCAGTACTTC	CASSSEGTGTYEQYF
TRBD1	TRBV10-3	TRBJ2-5	-	13	TGTGCCATCACCGACAGGGACCAAGAGACCCAGTACTTC	CAITDRDQETQYF
TRBD1	TRBV4-1	TRBJ2-7	-	14	TGCGCCAGCAGCCAACGGACAGGGGGAGACGAGCAGTACTTC	CASSQRTGGDEQYF
-	TRBV20-1	TRBJ2-5	-	14	TGCAGTGCTAGAGAAGGATTGGGTTCGGAGACCCAGTACTTC	CSAREGLGSETQYF
TRBD2	TRBV11-2	TRBJ2-1	-	16	TGTGCCAGCAGCCTCACCCCCAGCGGGGGCCTCAATGAGCAGTTCTTC	CASSLTPSGGLNEQFF
-	TRBV12-3/TRBV12-4	TRBJ2-5	-	14	TGTGCCAGCAGTTTTTTCGCAAGTAAAGAGACCCAGTACTTC	CASSFFASKETQYF
TRBD1	TRBV7-2	TRBJ2-1	few	14	TGTGCCAGCAGCTTACTCCAGACAGGGGGCGAGCAGTTCTTC	CASSLLQTGGEQFF
-	TRBV14	TRBJ2-1	once	15	TGTGCCAGCAGCCAAGTTCCAGGGATTTCAAATGAGCAGTTCTTC	CASSQVPGISNEQFF
-	TRBV12-3/TRBV12-4	TRBJ2-5	-	15	TGTGCCAGCAGTTTATTACGGGGGCTCCAAGAGACCCAGTACTTC	CASSLLRGLQETQYF
TRBD2	TRBV3-1	TRBJ2-4	few	14	TGTGCCAGCAGCCAAGGGAGCGGGGGATCGGGCCAGTACTTC	CASSQGSGGSGQYF